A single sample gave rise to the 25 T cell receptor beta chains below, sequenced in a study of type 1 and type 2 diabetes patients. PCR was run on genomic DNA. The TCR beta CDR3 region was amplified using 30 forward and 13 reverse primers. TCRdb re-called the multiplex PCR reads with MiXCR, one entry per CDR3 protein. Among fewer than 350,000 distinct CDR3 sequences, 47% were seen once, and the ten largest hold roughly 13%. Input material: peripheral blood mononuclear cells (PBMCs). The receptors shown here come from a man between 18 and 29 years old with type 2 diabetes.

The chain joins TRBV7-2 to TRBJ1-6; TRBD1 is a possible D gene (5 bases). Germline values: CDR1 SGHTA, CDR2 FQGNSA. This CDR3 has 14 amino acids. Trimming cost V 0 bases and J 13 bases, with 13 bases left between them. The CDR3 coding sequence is TGTGCCAGCAGCTTAGCGGGACCCCGGGGCCCCCTCCACTTT. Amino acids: CASSLAGPRGPLHF.

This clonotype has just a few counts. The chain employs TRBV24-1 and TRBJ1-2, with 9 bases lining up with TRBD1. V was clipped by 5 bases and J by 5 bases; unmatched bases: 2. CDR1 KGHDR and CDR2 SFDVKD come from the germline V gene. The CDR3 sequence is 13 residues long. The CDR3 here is CATSAGTGYGYTF. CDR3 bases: TGTGCCACCAGTGCCGGGACAGGGTATGGCTACACCTTC.

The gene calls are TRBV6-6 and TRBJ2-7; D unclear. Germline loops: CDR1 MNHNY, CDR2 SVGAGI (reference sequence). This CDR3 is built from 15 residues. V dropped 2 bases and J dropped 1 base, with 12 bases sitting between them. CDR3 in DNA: TGTGCCAGCAGTTACGCTACGAGTAGTTCCTACGAGCAGTACTTC. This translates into CASSYATSSSYEQYF.

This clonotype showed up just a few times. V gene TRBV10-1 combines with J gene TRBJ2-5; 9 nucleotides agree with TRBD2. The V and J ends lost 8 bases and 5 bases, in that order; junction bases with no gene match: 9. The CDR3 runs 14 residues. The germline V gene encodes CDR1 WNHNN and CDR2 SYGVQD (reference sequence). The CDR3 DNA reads TGCGCCAGCGCCAGCGGGGGGTCCGGGGAGACCCAGTACTTC. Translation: CASASGGSGETQYF.

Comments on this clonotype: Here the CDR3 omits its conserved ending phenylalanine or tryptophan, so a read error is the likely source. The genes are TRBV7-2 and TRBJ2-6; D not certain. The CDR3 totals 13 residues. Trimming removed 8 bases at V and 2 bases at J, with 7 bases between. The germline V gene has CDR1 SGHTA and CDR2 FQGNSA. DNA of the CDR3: TGTGCCAGCGCCCTGACTGGGGCCAACGTCCTGACTCTC. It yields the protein CASALTGANVLTL.

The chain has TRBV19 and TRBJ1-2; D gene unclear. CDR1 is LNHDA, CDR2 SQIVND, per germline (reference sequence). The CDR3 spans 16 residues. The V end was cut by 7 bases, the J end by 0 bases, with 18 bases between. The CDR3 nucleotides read TGTGCCAGTAACACAAATGTCCTACTATCTAACTATGGCTACACCTTC. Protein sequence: CASNTNVLLSNYGYTF.

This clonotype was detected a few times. CDR3 amino acids: CASSDSLASDTQYF. CDR3 sequence (DNA): TGTGCCAGCAGTGACTCCCTAGCGTCGGATACGCAGTATTTT. This chain uses TRBV2 with TRBJ2-3; the D gene is possibly TRBD2 (6 bases). Trimming shortened V by 3 bases and J by 6 bases, and 13 bases separated the two germline ends. There are 14 residues in the CDR3. Germline V gene sequence: CDR1 SNHLY, CDR2 FYNNEI.

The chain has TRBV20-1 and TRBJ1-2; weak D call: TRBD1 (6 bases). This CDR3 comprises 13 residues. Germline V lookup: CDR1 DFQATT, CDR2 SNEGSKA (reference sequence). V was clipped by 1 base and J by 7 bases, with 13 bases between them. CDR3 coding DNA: TGCAGTGCTAGAGTTTCAGGGGAATTTGGCTACACCTTC. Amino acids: CSARVSGEFGYTF.

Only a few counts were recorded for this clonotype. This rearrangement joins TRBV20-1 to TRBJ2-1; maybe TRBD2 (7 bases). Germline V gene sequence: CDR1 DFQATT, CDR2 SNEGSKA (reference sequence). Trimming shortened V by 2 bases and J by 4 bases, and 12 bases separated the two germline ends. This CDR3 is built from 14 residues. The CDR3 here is CSARQAGAYNEQFF. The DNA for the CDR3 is TGCAGTGCTAGACAGGCGGGGGCTTACAATGAGCAGTTCTTC.

CDR3 nucleotides: TGCGCCAGCAGCTGGGACAGGGCCCCCTACGAGCAGTACTTC. Residues: CASSWDRAPYEQYF. The V gene is TRBV5-1, the J gene TRBJ2-7; the match to TRBD1 covers 9 bases. The CDR3 spans 14 residues. J gave up 2 bases and V 3 bases, and 3 bases lay outside the gene matches. CDR1 is SGHRS and CDR2 is YFSETQ in the germline V gene. Full variable domain (outside the CDR3, taken from reference TRBV5-1 and TRBJ2-7): KAGVTQTPRYLIKTRGQQVTLSCSPISGHRSVSWYQQTPGQGLQFLFEYFSETQRNKGNFPGRFSGRQFSNSRSEMNVSTLELGDSALYLCASSWDRAPYEQYFGPGTRLTVT.

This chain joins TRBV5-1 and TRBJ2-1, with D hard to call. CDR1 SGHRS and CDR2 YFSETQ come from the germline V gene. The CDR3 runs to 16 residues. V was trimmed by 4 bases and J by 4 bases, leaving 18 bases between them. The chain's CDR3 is CASSLLSTPPYNEQFF. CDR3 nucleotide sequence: TGCGCCAGCAGCCTCCTGAGCACCCCCCCGTACAATGAGCAGTTCTTC.

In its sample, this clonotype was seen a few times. This chain's CDR3 is CASSRWGGKVYEQYF. The CDR3 DNA sequence: TGTGCCAGTAGCCGGTGGGGGGGGAAGGTCTACGAGCAGTACTTC. This rearrangement joins TRBV19 to TRBJ2-7; 7 bases map to TRBD2. V shed 6 bases and J 3 bases; nucleotides not matched to a gene: 11. The CDR3 consists of 15 residues. Germline V CDR1 and CDR2: LNHDA, SQIVND (reference sequence).

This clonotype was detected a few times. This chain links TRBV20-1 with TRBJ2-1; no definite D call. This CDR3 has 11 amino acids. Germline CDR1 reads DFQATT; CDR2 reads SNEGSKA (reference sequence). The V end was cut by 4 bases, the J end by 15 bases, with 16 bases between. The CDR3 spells CSAKDRSGVFF. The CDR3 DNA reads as TGCAGTGCTAAAGATCGTAGTGGGGTGTTCTTC.

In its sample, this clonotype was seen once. The CDR3 DNA is TGTGCCAGCAGCTTAAACGGGGGGGAGACCCAGTACTTC. Its translation is CASSLNGGETQYF. This chain links TRBV7-3 with TRBJ2-5; 7 bases align to TRBD2. The germline V gene has CDR1 SGHTA and CDR2 FQGTGA. The V gene end was trimmed by 1 base and the J gene end by 5 bases; junction bases not matched to a gene: 1. The CDR3 loop spans 13 amino acids.

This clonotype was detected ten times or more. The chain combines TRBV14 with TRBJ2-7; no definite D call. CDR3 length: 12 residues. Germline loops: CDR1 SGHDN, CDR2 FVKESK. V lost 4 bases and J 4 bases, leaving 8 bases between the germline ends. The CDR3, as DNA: TGTGCCAGCAGCCTGACCCTTTACGAGCAGTACTTC. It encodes CASSLTLYEQYF.

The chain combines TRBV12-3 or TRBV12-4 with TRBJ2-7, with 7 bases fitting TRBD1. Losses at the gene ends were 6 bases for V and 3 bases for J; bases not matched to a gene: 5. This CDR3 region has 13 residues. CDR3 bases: TGTGCCAGCAGCGACAGGGCCTACTACGAGCAGTACTTC. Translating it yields CASSDRAYYEQYF.

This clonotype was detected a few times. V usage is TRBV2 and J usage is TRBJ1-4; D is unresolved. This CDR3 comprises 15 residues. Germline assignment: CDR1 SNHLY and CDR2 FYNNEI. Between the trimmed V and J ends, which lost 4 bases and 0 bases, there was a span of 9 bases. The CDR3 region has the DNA TGTGCCAGCAGTGGGAACCTGGCAACTAATGAAAAACTGTTTTTT. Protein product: CASSGNLATNEKLFF.

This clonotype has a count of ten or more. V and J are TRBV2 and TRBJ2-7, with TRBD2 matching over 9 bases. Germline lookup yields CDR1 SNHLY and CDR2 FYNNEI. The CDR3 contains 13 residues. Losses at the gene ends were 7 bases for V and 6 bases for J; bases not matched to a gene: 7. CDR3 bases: TGTGCCAGCATGGTGGGACTAGCCGGCGAGCAGTACTTC. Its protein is CASMVGLAGEQYF.

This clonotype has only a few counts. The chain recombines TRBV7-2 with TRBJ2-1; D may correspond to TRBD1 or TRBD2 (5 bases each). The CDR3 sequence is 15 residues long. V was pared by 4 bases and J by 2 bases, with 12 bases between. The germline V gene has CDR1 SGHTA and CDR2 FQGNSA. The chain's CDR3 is CASSYQGEAYNEQFF. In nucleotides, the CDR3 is TGTGCCAGCAGCTATCAGGGAGAAGCCTACAATGAGCAGTTCTTC.

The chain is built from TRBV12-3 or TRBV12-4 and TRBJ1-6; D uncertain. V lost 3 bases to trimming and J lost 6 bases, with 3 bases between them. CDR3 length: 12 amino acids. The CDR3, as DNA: TGTGCCAGCAGTTTCAGTAATTCACCCCTCCACTTT. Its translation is CASSFSNSPLHF.

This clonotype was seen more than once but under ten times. The CDR3: CSGGSGNTEAFF. CDR3 sequence (DNA): TGCAGCGGGGGTTCGGGGAACACTGAAGCTTTCTTT. The J gene is TRBJ1-1, the V gene TRBV29-1; no reliable D call. The V gene lost 7 bases and the J gene lost 1 base, with 10 bases spanning the gap. The germline V gene has CDR1 SQVTM and CDR2 ANQGSEA. The CDR3 loop spans 12 amino acids. The variable domain in full, with the rest retrieved from reference TRBV29-1 and TRBJ1-1, is SAVISQKPSRDICQRGTSLTIQCQVDSQVTMMFWYRQQPGQSLTLIATANQGSEATYESGFVIDKFPISRPNLTFSTLTVSNMSPEDSSIYLCSGGSGNTEAFFGQGTRLTVV.

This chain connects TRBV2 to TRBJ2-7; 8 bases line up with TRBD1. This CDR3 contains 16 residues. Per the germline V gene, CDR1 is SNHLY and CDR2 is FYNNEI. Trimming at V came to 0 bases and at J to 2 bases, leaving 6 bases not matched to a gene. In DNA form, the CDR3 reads TGTGCCAGCAGTGAAGCCCCGGGACAGGTACCCTACGAGCAGTACTTC. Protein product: CASSEAPGQVPYEQYF.

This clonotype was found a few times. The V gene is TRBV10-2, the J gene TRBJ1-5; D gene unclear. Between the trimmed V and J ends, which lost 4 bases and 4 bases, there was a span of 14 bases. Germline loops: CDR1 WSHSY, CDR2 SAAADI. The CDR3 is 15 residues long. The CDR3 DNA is TGCGCCAGCAGTGCCGCGGGGTCGGGGAATCAGCCCCAGCATTTT. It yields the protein CASSAAGSGNQPQHF.

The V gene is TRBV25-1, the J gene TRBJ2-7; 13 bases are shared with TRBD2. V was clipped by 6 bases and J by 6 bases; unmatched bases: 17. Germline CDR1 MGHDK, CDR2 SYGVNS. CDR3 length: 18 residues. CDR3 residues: CASSSTRGLAGKTGEQYF. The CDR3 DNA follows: TGTGCCAGCAGCTCAACCCGGGGACTAGCGGGGAAAACGGGCGAGCAGTACTTC.

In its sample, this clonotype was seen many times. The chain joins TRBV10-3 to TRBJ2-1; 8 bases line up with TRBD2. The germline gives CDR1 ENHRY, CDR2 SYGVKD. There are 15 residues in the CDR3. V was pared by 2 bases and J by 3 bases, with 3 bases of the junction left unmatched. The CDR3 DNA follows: TGTGCCATCAGTGAGCCTCTAGCGGGCTACAATGAGCAGTTCTTC. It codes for CAISEPLAGYNEQFF.